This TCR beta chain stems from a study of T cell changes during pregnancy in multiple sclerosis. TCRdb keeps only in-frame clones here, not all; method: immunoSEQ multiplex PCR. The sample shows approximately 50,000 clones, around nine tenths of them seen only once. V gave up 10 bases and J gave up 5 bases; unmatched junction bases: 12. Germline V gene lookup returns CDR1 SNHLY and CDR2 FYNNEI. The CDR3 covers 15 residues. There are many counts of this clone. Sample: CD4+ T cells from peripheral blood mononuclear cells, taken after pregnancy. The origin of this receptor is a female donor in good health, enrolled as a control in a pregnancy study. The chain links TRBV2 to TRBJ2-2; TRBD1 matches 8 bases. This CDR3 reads CAIPRDRMFTGELFF. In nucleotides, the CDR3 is TGTGCCATACCTAGGGACAGGATGTTTACCGGGGAGCTGTTTTTT.